This T cell receptor (beta chain) is from a study of blood T cells in healthy people across ages. A J-beta primer mix and a sample-barcoded 5' primer were used in a second PCR of about 7 to 12 cycles. MiXCR, run by TCRdb on the 5' RACE reads, gives a single entry per CDR3 protein. The top ten hold roughly a tenth of the sample, which has more than 900,000 distinct CDR3 sequences, 25% to 35% seen once. These data were also filed under a second study, of T cells of mothers and their children.

The specimen sequenced was blood. The TCR sequence derives from a woman between 40 and 50 years old in good health.

CDR3: CASSQRTAGLAGGPNEQFF. The CDR3, as DNA: TGTGCCAGCAGCCAACGGACCGCGGGACTAGCGGGGGGCCCCAATGAGCAGTTCTTC. This chain connects TRBV4-2 to TRBJ2-1; TRBD2 aligns across 15 bases. The CDR3 totals 19 residues. V lost 2 bases and J lost 6; bases outside the gene matches: 11. Looked up from germline, CDR1 is LGHNA and CDR2 is YNFKEQ.